The 2 T cell receptor beta chains below all came from one sample that was sequenced in a study of blood T cell repertoires in COVID-19. Produced via immunoSEQ multiplex PCR; TCRdb's table is partial and in-frame only. The table lists fewer than 350,000 clones, approximately 85% of them singletons. The sample was peripheral blood. The receptors were sampled from a human donor in a cohort sampled during active COVID-19.

The J gene is TRBJ2-1, the V gene TRBV14; 9 nucleotides align to TRBD2. The CDR3 is 16 amino acids. CDR1 and CDR2 from the germline V gene are SGHDN and FVKESK. With V trimmed by 3 bases and J by 4 bases, 7 bases remained unmatched. Here the CDR3 DNA reads TGTGCCAGCAGCCACCCGGGACTAGCCCTATACAATGAGCAGTTCTTC. This encodes CASSHPGLALYNEQFF.

V and J are TRBV19 and TRBJ1-2, with D possibly matching TRBD1 (5 bases). With 3 bases removed from V and 2 bases from J, the gap between germline ends came to 10 bases. CDR1 is LNHDA and CDR2 is SQIVND in the germline V gene (reference sequence). This CDR3 has 14 residues. The CDR3 spells CASSILQGNYGYTF. The CDR3 nucleotides are TGTGCCAGTAGTATCCTCCAGGGCAACTATGGCTACACCTTC.